A selection of T cell receptor beta chains follows, all from one sample in a study of T cell responses to AZD1222 COVID-19 vaccine. TCRdb's copy holds only in-frame clones and misses some; the assay was immunoSEQ multiplex PCR. The sample records approximately 150,000 clones, just over 90% being singletons. The sample here was peripheral blood, taken on day 0 of AZD1222 vaccination. All receptors derive from an adult in good health. CDR3s include the opening cysteine and the closing phenylalanine or tryptophan. A D gene is named only where the DNA matches it firmly. Size is stated for part of the rows, as once, few or many counts, or as a class when the clone is expanded.

clone size: -
V gene: TRBV30
D gene: -
J gene: TRBJ2-7
CDR3 protein: CAWTGAKRSYEQYF
CDR3 DNA: TGTGCCTGGACAGGCGCAAAGCGCTCCTACGAGCAGTACTTC

clone size: -
V gene: TRBV5-5
D gene: -
J gene: TRBJ1-3
CDR3 protein: CASSRGHITGNTIYF
CDR3 DNA: TGTGCCAGCAGCCGGGGACATATAACTGGAAACACCATATATTTT

clone size: -
V gene: TRBV2
D gene: -
J gene: TRBJ1-2
CDR3 protein: CASSEVRGSNYGYTF
CDR3 DNA: TGTGCCAGCAGTGAAGTAAGGGGCTCTAACTATGGCTACACCTTC

clone size: -
V gene: TRBV7-8
D gene: -
J gene: TRBJ1-3
CDR3 protein: CASSLTVSTFSGGNTIYF
CDR3 DNA: TGTGCCAGCAGCTTAACAGTTTCTACCTTCTCTGGAGGAAACACCATATATTTT

clone size: once
V gene: TRBV27
D gene: -
J gene: TRBJ1-3
CDR3 protein: CASSLFAPSSGNTIYF
CDR3 DNA: TGTGCCAGCAGTTTATTCGCCCCCAGCTCTGGAAACACCATATATTTT

clone size: few
V gene: TRBV9
D gene: -
J gene: TRBJ1-3
CDR3 protein: CASSVVGSGNTIYF
CDR3 DNA: TGTGCCAGCAGCGTAGTCGGGTCTGGAAACACCATATATTTT

clone size: -
V gene: TRBV25-1
D gene: -
J gene: TRBJ1-2
CDR3 protein: CASSRPRNGYTF
CDR3 DNA: TGTGCCAGCTCCCGACCGCGGAATGGCTACACCTTC

clone size: -
V gene: TRBV9
D gene: -
J gene: TRBJ2-3
CDR3 protein: CASSVAMGHTDTQYF
CDR3 DNA: TGTGCCAGCAGCGTAGCCATGGGCCACACAGATACGCAGTATTTT

clone size: -
V gene: TRBV30
D gene: -
J gene: TRBJ1-5
CDR3 protein: CAWSPGGSQPQHF
CDR3 DNA: TGTGCCTGGAGCCCTGGGGGTTCTCAGCCCCAGCATTTT

clone size: once
V gene: TRBV4-1
D gene: -
J gene: TRBJ2-5
CDR3 protein: CASSQDVRTLGGETQYF
CDR3 DNA: TGCGCCAGCAGCCAAGATGTCCGGACCCTCGGGGGAGAGACCCAGTACTTC

clone size: -
V gene: TRBV5-4
D gene: -
J gene: TRBJ2-3
CDR3 protein: CASRLGTPKVADTQYF
CDR3 DNA: TGTGCCAGCAGACTGGGGACTCCCAAGGTGGCAGATACGCAGTATTTT

clone size: -
V gene: TRBV4-1
D gene: -
J gene: TRBJ1-2
CDR3 protein: CASSPRGIHYGYTF
CDR3 DNA: TGCGCCAGCAGCCCCAGGGGTATTCACTATGGCTACACCTTC

clone size: -
V gene: TRBV27
D gene: -
J gene: TRBJ2-7
CDR3 protein: CASSLTARAVSYEQYF
CDR3 DNA: TGTGCCAGCAGTTTAACAGCCAGGGCGGTATCCTACGAGCAGTACTTC

clone size: -
V gene: TRBV3-1/TRBV3-2
D gene: -
J gene: TRBJ1-2
CDR3 protein: CASSQGGGVGYTF
CDR3 DNA: TGTGCCAGCAGCCAAGGAGGGGGGGTTGGCTACACCTTC

clone size: -
V gene: TRBV21-1
D gene: -
J gene: TRBJ1-2
CDR3 protein: CASSLAGRTPTRGYTF
CDR3 DNA: TGTGCCAGCAGCCTGGCCGGACGGACACCGACACGCGGCTACACCTTC

clone size: -
V gene: TRBV9
D gene: TRBD1
J gene: TRBJ2-3
CDR3 protein: CASSVRGQGFTDTQYF
CDR3 DNA: TGTGCCAGCAGCGTAAGGGGACAGGGTTTCACAGATACGCAGTATTTT

clone size: -
V gene: TRBV5-6
D gene: -
J gene: TRBJ2-1
CDR3 protein: CASSRGQYNEQFF
CDR3 DNA: TGTGCCAGCAGCCGGGGACAATACAATGAGCAGTTCTTC

clone size: -
V gene: TRBV6-4
D gene: -
J gene: TRBJ1-1
CDR3 protein: CASRGDGHTEAFF
CDR3 DNA: TGTGCCAGCAGGGGTGACGGACACACTGAAGCTTTCTTT

clone size: -
V gene: TRBV10-1
D gene: TRBD1
J gene: TRBJ2-7
CDR3 protein: CASSENRTGSYEQYF
CDR3 DNA: TGCGCCAGCAGTGAGAATCGGACAGGGTCCTACGAGCAGTACTTC

clone size: -
V gene: TRBV6-5
D gene: -
J gene: TRBJ1-1
CDR3 protein: CASSLQVLLNTEAFF
CDR3 DNA: TGTGCCAGCAGTCTGCAGGTACTATTGAACACTGAAGCTTTCTTT

clone size: -
V gene: TRBV7-9
D gene: TRBD2
J gene: TRBJ2-5
CDR3 protein: CASSLAIAGEETQYF
CDR3 DNA: TGTGCCAGCAGCTTAGCCATAGCGGGGGAGGAGACCCAGTACTTC

clone size: -
V gene: TRBV7-2
D gene: -
J gene: TRBJ2-5
CDR3 protein: CASSLAGPPETQYF
CDR3 DNA: TGTGCCAGCAGCTTAGCTGGACCCCCAGAGACCCAGTACTTC

clone size: once
V gene: TRBV9
D gene: TRBD2
J gene: TRBJ2-3
CDR3 protein: CASKAAGGLDTQYF
CDR3 DNA: TGTGCCAGCAAAGCAGCGGGGGGGCTGGATACGCAGTATTTT

clone size: -
V gene: TRBV6-4
D gene: -
J gene: TRBJ1-1
CDR3 protein: CASSAGNGAEAFF
CDR3 DNA: TGTGCCAGCAGTGCAGGGAACGGGGCTGAAGCTTTCTTT

clone size: -
V gene: TRBV29-1
D gene: -
J gene: TRBJ2-2
CDR3 protein: CSVEGQQGTGELFF
CDR3 DNA: TGCAGCGTTGAAGGGCAACAGGGTACCGGGGAGCTGTTTTTT

clone size: -
V gene: TRBV7-3
D gene: TRBD2
J gene: TRBJ2-1
CDR3 protein: CASSLSRGEYNEQFF
CDR3 DNA: TGTGCCAGCAGCTTATCGCGGGGGGAGTACAATGAGCAGTTCTTC

clone size: -
V gene: TRBV18
D gene: TRBD1
J gene: TRBJ1-1
CDR3 protein: CASSPGGTGALNTEAFF
CDR3 DNA: TGTGCCAGCTCACCTGGAGGGACAGGGGCTCTGAACACTGAAGCTTTCTTT

clone size: -
V gene: TRBV6-1
D gene: -
J gene: TRBJ1-2
CDR3 protein: CASSDGGGGYGYTF
CDR3 DNA: TGTGCCAGCAGTGATGGGGGCGGGGGCTATGGCTACACCTTC

clone size: -
V gene: TRBV6-2/TRBV6-3
D gene: -
J gene: TRBJ2-7
CDR3 protein: CASSYSHEQYF
CDR3 DNA: TGTGCCAGCAGTTATAGCCACGAGCAGTACTTC

clone size: -
V gene: TRBV7-2
D gene: -
J gene: TRBJ2-5
CDR3 protein: CASSLGQHGETQYF
CDR3 DNA: TGTGCCAGCAGCTTAGGACAGCATGGAGAGACCCAGTACTTC

clone size: -
V gene: TRBV21-1
D gene: -
J gene: TRBJ2-3
CDR3 protein: CASSKVARPSGGTDTQYF
CDR3 DNA: TGTGCCAGCAGCAAAGTTGCCCGTCCTAGCGGGGGGACAGATACGCAGTATTTT

clone size: -
V gene: TRBV23-1
D gene: -
J gene: TRBJ1-4
CDR3 protein: CASSQLSGRTFKKLFF
CDR3 DNA: TGCGCCAGCAGTCAATTGTCGGGACGGACTTTTAAAAAACTGTTTTTT

clone size: once
V gene: TRBV7-3
D gene: -
J gene: TRBJ1-1
CDR3 protein: CASSIRGGNTEAFF
CDR3 DNA: TGTGCCAGCAGCATCAGGGGAGGGAACACTGAAGCTTTCTTT

clone size: -
V gene: TRBV27
D gene: -
J gene: TRBJ2-5
CDR3 protein: CASSPSPSGGETQYF
CDR3 DNA: TGTGCCAGCAGTCCCTCCCCCTCCGGTGGGGAGACCCAGTACTTC

clone size: -
V gene: TRBV14
D gene: -
J gene: TRBJ2-7
CDR3 protein: CASSQERGWYEQYF
CDR3 DNA: TGTGCCAGCAGCCAAGAAAGGGGGTGGTACGAGCAGTACTTC

clone size: -
V gene: TRBV18
D gene: TRBD1
J gene: TRBJ2-3
CDR3 protein: CASSPPGTAVDTQYF
CDR3 DNA: TGTGCCAGCTCACCACCGGGGACAGCGGTAGATACGCAGTATTTT

clone size: -
V gene: TRBV23-1
D gene: -
J gene: TRBJ1-3
CDR3 protein: CASSRRGASSGNTIYF
CDR3 DNA: TGCGCCAGCAGTCGTCGGGGGGCGAGCTCTGGAAACACCATATATTTT

clone size: -
V gene: TRBV19
D gene: TRBD1
J gene: TRBJ1-2
CDR3 protein: CASSIARDRGTGYTF
CDR3 DNA: TGTGCCAGTAGTATAGCCCGGGACAGGGGGACTGGCTACACCTTC

clone size: -
V gene: TRBV29-1
D gene: -
J gene: TRBJ2-5
CDR3 protein: CSVDADLQETQYF
CDR3 DNA: TGCAGCGTTGACGCGGATCTCCAAGAGACCCAGTACTTC

clone size: -
V gene: TRBV9
D gene: -
J gene: TRBJ1-3
CDR3 protein: CASSVELGQAGNTIYF
CDR3 DNA: TGTGCCAGCAGCGTAGAGCTGGGCCAGGCCGGAAACACCATATATTTT

clone size: -
V gene: TRBV7-2
D gene: -
J gene: TRBJ1-2
CDR3 protein: CASSLGRGGGYTF
CDR3 DNA: TGTGCCAGCAGCTTAGGCAGGGGCGGCGGCTACACCTTC

clone size: -
V gene: TRBV24-1
D gene: -
J gene: TRBJ2-3
CDR3 protein: CATSDGIPRAGTDTQYF
CDR3 DNA: TGTGCCACCAGTGATGGAATACCACGGGCGGGCACAGATACGCAGTATTTT

clone size: -
V gene: TRBV6-5
D gene: TRBD1
J gene: TRBJ1-2
CDR3 protein: CASSWDRAGGYTF
CDR3 DNA: TGTGCCAGCAGTTGGGACAGGGCAGGCGGCTACACCTTC

clone size: once
V gene: TRBV28
D gene: -
J gene: TRBJ1-6
CDR3 protein: CASSTGLGYNSPLHF
CDR3 DNA: TGTGCCAGCAGCACGGGCCTTGGCTATAATTCACCCCTCCACTTT

clone size: -
V gene: TRBV7-3
D gene: TRBD1
J gene: TRBJ2-2
CDR3 protein: CASSSGTGANTGELFF
CDR3 DNA: TGTGCCAGCAGCTCCGGGACAGGGGCGAACACCGGGGAGCTGTTTTTT

clone size: -
V gene: TRBV24-1
D gene: TRBD1
J gene: TRBJ2-3
CDR3 protein: CATSDPRQGGTDTQYF
CDR3 DNA: TGTGCCACCAGTGACCCAAGACAGGGTGGCACAGATACGCAGTATTTT

clone size: -
V gene: TRBV4-3
D gene: TRBD1
J gene: TRBJ2-1
CDR3 protein: CASSQGTGGNEQFF
CDR3 DNA: TGCGCCAGCAGCCAAGGGACAGGGGGCAATGAGCAGTTCTTC

clone size: -
V gene: TRBV6-1
D gene: TRBD1
J gene: TRBJ2-7
CDR3 protein: CASSEARQGIISYEQYF
CDR3 DNA: TGTGCCAGCAGTGAAGCCCGACAGGGGATAATTTCCTACGAGCAGTACTTC

clone size: -
V gene: TRBV5-1
D gene: TRBD2
J gene: TRBJ2-3
CDR3 protein: CASSPGLAATSTDTQYF
CDR3 DNA: TGCGCCAGCAGCCCGGGACTAGCGGCGACTAGCACAGATACGCAGTATTTT